The following is a T cell receptor beta chain sequence with its context. The data were obtained in a study of T cells expressing NK-cell markers. No DNA is given; TCRdb re-called the 5' RACE reads and lists each CDR3 protein once. This sample's clone table lists about 550,000 distinct CDR3 sequences. From germline, CDR1 is SGHAT and CDR2 FQNNGV. The CDR3 is 15 residues long. The receptor was isolated from a man younger than 35 in good health. The sample consisted of blood T cells: a sorted CD56 or NKG2C T cell subset, CD4+ or CD8+ T cells, or bulk PBMC T cells (not recorded which). The chain links TRBV11-2 to TRBJ2-7; the TRBD1 assignment by TCRdb is unverifiable without DNA. CDR3: CASSLDPRGRGEQYF.